This T cell receptor beta chain was sequenced during a study of T cell repertoires in ileal Crohn's disease (dated by TCRdb to the late 2010s). Some background on the complete study: The median duration of disease was 7.5 to 9.5 years, and at the time of surgery 35% of patients were active smokers. All patients had surgery for a complication: stricturing disease in roughly 61% and penetrating disease in about 40%. The study was conducted in parallel with a multicentre cohort that was designed to identify predictors of early endoscopic recurrence following ileocolonic resection. M6 samples were neoterminal ileum biopsies taken at postoperative colonoscopy. A prospective multicentre cohort supplied the 55 or so Crohn's disease patients whose TCR repertoires were analysed. Postoperative therapy was given to about half of the patients, with thiopurines administered to 11 patients and anti-TNF agents administered to 18 patients. A total of 170 or so mucosal samples from some 60 patients were sequenced, with samples obtained at several locations on the surgical specimen and at postoperative endoscopy. Endoscopic postoperative recurrence was defined by a Rutgeerts score above i0. The paper as a whole reports these results and caveats: Only a subgroup of patients, of unstated size, had their mucosal CD4 and CD8 T cells sorted and sequenced. Compared with CD4 T cells, sorted CD8 T cells contained more high-frequency clones, which suggests that the mucosal expansions were mostly CD8. Endoscopic recurrence was linked to a higher percentage of high-frequency clones at surgery, and recurrence occurred in every patient whose clonality exceeded 26.8% (18/57). A significantly higher proportion of clonal expansions was observed in active smokers at surgery than in non-smokers (25.9% vs 17.9%, p=0.02). Postoperative endoscopy was performed at varying times within the first year after surgery, with a median delay of 6.9 months.

The trim is 3 bases for V and 2 bases for J, with a gap of 7 bases between the germline ends. CDR3 length: 13 amino acids, cysteine to phenylalanine. Only the CDR3 part of the read is kept: 39 bases, read in frame from the first base. The CDR1 and CDR2 encoded by the germline V gene are MNHNS and SASEGT. Notes on this clone: This receptor's antigen is unknown. Per-base quality was not reported, and no clone a single base away is much larger than it.

For commercial TCRB immunosequencing, about 0.45 micrograms of biopsy DNA were submitted for each sample. Adaptive Biotechnology amplified the CDR3 regions from genomic DNA with a two-step multiplex PCR designed to control amplification bias. The first PCR used primers for every V and J gene segment; the second PCR added barcodes and Illumina adapters. CDR3 libraries were sequenced using an Illumina instrument. Per the source publication's procedure: The analysis used both the pipelines supplied by the vendor and custom analysis of the raw data in R/Bioconductor with R version 3.3.0. Clonality, which ranges from 0 to 1, was calculated as the inverse of the normalised Shannon entropy across all productive clones. High-frequency clones were defined as the repertoire share of the top 100 clones, retaining only clones passing a 95% confidence test. Overlap between samples was measured with the Morisita-Horn index, while repertoire diversity was measured with the Simpson index. Entries here come from immuneACCESS through TCRdb and include only in-frame sequences with V and J called. Some clones fail to appear in such tables; in the studies checked, an unresolved V gene covers under half of the shortfall, and the cause of the remainder is unknown. That table supplies the V and J calls and clone size; D and trimming were determined from the DNA. This sample lists some 10,000 clones; 55% to 75% were detected once. The ten largest make up approximately 8% of the sample.

Read against the paper, the sample's time point label means: neoterminal ileum biopsy at postoperative endoscopy, about 6 months after surgery. Adults with ileal or ileocolonic Crohn's disease and an indication for ileocolonic resection were eligible for inclusion. Whole ileal mucosal biopsies were kept frozen at -80 degrees C prior to DNA extraction. Genomic DNA was isolated from frozen whole biopsies using a TRizol-based method, and the DNA was quantified with a NanoDrop 2000 spectrophotometer. The source of this sequence is an adult with Crohn's disease. The chain couples TRBV6-1 to TRBJ1-2; TRBD1 is a possible D gene, resting on 6 matching bases. Material for sequencing was ileal tissue. The nucleotide sequence is given as TGTGCCAGCAGTGATCAGGGGAACTATGGCTACACCTTC. Its translation is CASSDQGNYGYTF.